The T cell receptor beta chain described here comes from a study of blood T cells in healthy people across ages. Study-level findings and limits: Long-lived donors carried more naive CD4+ cells and greater diversity than aged donors.

CDR3 length equals 16 residues. Germline V lookup: CDR1 SGHRS, CDR2 YFSETQ. V lost 2 bases to trimming and J lost 0 bases; unmatched junction nucleotides: 3. As for this clonotype: Antigen unknown.

The second PCR ran about 7 to 12 cycles with a sample-barcoded 5' primer and J-beta primers. Each sample yielded at least 3 million CDR3-containing paired-end reads. In TCRdb, the 5' RACE reads were re-called with MiXCR into one record per CDR3 protein. The table includes approximately 1,700,000 distinct CDR3 sequences, approximately 40% detected once. Total RNA, at least 6 micrograms per sample, was extracted from PBMCs. Sequences were obtained from blood. This TCR was sampled from a human donor in good health. The V and J genes are TRBV5-1 and TRBJ1-4; 8 bases fit TRBD1. The CDR3 DNA reads as TGCGCCAGCAGCTTTACGGACAGGGCAACTAATGAAAAACTGTTTTTT. This encodes CASSFTDRATNEKLFF.